Below are 27 T cell receptor beta chains sequenced from a single sample in a study of T cells in women clearing cervical HPV infection. Sequenced by immunoSEQ multiplex PCR; TCRdb stores in-frame clones only, minus some. Its clone listing holds some 25,000 clones. The source material was blood buffy coat. Every receptor here comes from a woman between 18 and 70 years old with a cervical HPV16 infection that either progressed to CIN3+ or cleared (not recorded which).

About this clone itself: The read falls 3 residues short of the CDR3 end, and the missing part is taken from the germline J gene. The rearrangement links TRBV11-2 to TRBJ2-4; 8 nucleotides match TRBD1. Germline-derived CDR1 and CDR2 are SGHAT and FQNNGV. The CDR3 loop spans 15 amino acids. V shed 2 bases and J 3 bases; nucleotides not matched to a gene: 3. The CDR3 is CASSLQGAGKNIQYF. The part of the CDR3 DNA that was read is TGTGCCAGCAGCTTACAGGGGGCCGGCAAAAACATT. Variable domain in full (rest from reference TRBV11-2 and TRBJ2-4): EAGVAQSPRYKIIEKRQSVAFWCNPISGHATLYWYQQILGQGPKLLIQFQNNGVVDDSQLPKDRFSAERLKGVDSTLKIQPAKLEDSAVYLCASSLQGAGKNIQYFGAGTRLSVL.

Incomplete CDR3 DNA: TGCAGTGCTAGAGGGCAGGGGGGTGGC. This gives the protein CSARGQGGG. Given in full, the CDR3 is CSARGQGGGYTF. The chain is built from TRBV20-1 and TRBJ1-2; TRBD1 aligns across 7 bases. From the germline J gene comes the end of the CDR3, since the read stops 3 residues before it. With 1 base clipped from V and 7 bases from J, the junction kept 3 bases outside the gene matches. The germline V gene encodes CDR1 DFQATT and CDR2 SNEGSKA (reference sequence). This CDR3 has 12 amino acids.

Remarks on this clone: The read ends 3 residues shy of where the CDR3 ends; the end is completed using the germline J gene. This chain connects TRBV23-1 to TRBJ2-2, with D tentatively TRBD1 (6 bases). TRBV23-1 is classed as an ORF, of uncertain function. The CDR3 is made up of 17 amino acids. CDR3 DNA, as far as it was read: TGCGCCAGCAGTCAATCCGACAGGCCAAACTATAATTCACCG. Translation gives CASSQSDRPNYNSP. The whole CDR3 protein reads CASSQSDRPNYNSPLFF.

In regard to this clone: The CDR3 is cut off 3 residues early in the read; its end comes from the germline J gene. The V call is TRBV2, the J call TRBJ1-1, with D tentatively TRBD1 (5 bases). V lost 4 bases, J lost 4 bases, and 13 bases lay in between. CDR3 size: 14 residues. Germline V CDR1 and CDR2: SNHLY, FYNNEI. The covered CDR3 bases are TGTGCCAGCAGTGCCCCCACAGGAATCACTGAA. Its protein is CASSAPTGITE. The full CDR3 reads CASSAPTGITEAFF.

Turning to this clone: One end of the junction does not line up with germline, which may come from a read error. The DNA ends 3 residues before the CDR3 does, and the rest of the CDR3 is filled in from the germline J gene. The chain couples TRBV4-2 to TRBJ2-3; possibly TRBD1 or TRBD2 for D (6 bases each). Germline V gives CDR1 LGHNA, CDR2 YNFKEQ. The CDR3 is 14 residues long. The chain's CDR3 is CASSQETGGDTQYF. CDR3 bases read: TGCGCCAGCAGCCAAGAGACAGGAGGGGATACG.

Note on this clone: The read is 3 residues too short to cover the CDR3 end, so that end is filled in from the germline J gene. The gene calls are TRBV20-1 and TRBJ2-7, with D maybe TRBD1 (7 bases). The CDR3 has 13 residues. The V and J ends lost 5 bases and 6 bases respectively, with 17 bases between them. Germline V gives CDR1 DFQATT, CDR2 SNEGSKA (reference sequence). Incomplete CDR3 DNA: TGCAGTGCTCCCAGGACAGGAGGGCTCGAG. Translated, it gives CSAPRTGGLE. The whole CDR3 protein reads CSAPRTGGLEQYF.

Details on this clone: The CDR3 extends 3 residues past the end of the read, so its final part is completed from the germline J gene. V gene TRBV7-9 combines with J gene TRBJ2-7, with TRBD2 as a possible D gene (7 bases). The CDR3 consists of 15 residues. Germline CDR1 is SEHNR and CDR2 is FQNEAQ (reference sequence). V lost 2 bases and J 2 bases, leaving 13 bases between the germline ends. The CDR3 bases that were read are TGTGCCAGCAGCTTAAGAGGGGGGGCCCCCTACGAG. This translates into CASSLRGGAPYE. The complete CDR3 sequence is CASSLRGGAPYEQYF.

Remarks on this clone: The read gets to within 3 residues of the CDR3 end, and the germline J gene fills in the rest. The chain couples TRBV2 to TRBJ1-5; TRBD1 matches 10 bases. The CDR3 is 14 residues long. V was pared by 8 bases and J by 1 base, with 2 bases of the junction left unmatched. Per germline, CDR1 SNHLY and CDR2 FYNNEI. The DNA read from the CDR3 is TGTGCCAGCGCGGGACAGGGGAGCAATCAGCCC. Its protein product is CASAGQGSNQP. The CDR3 as a whole reads CASAGQGSNQPQHF.

As for this clone: Read coverage stops 3 residues before the CDR3 terminus; the germline J gene supplies the remainder. V is TRBV11-2 and J is TRBJ2-7, with TRBD2 matching 7 bases. Germline V gene data show CDR1 as SGHAT and CDR2 as FQNNGV. The CDR3 totals 13 residues. Trimming at V came to 8 bases and at J to 1 base, leaving 5 bases not matched to a gene. The CDR3: CASAAGPSYEQYF. Incomplete CDR3 DNA: TGTGCCAGCGCAGCGGGGCCGTCCTACGAG. Using reference TRBV11-2 and TRBJ2-7 for the parts outside the CDR3, the full variable domain is EAGVAQSPRYKIIEKRQSVAFWCNPISGHATLYWYQQILGQGPKLLIQFQNNGVVDDSQLPKDRFSAERLKGVDSTLKIQPAKLEDSAVYLCASAAGPSYEQYFGPGTRLTVT.

Comments on this clone: The read finishes 3 residues shy of the CDR3 end, and the germline J gene is used to complete it. The rearrangement uses TRBV30 and TRBJ1-4; TRBD1 matches 8 bases. With 5 bases clipped from V and 7 bases from J, the junction kept 6 bases outside the gene matches. Germline V gene lookup returns CDR1 GTSNPN and CDR2 SVGIG (reference sequence). This CDR3 contains 13 residues. This chain's CDR3 is CAWSTGAGEKLFF. CDR3 bases read: TGTGCCTGGTCGACAGGGGCAGGTGAAAAA.

A note on this clone: The read terminates 3 residues before the CDR3 end, so the remaining end is supplied by the germline J gene. V is TRBV30 and J is TRBJ1-2; D is uncertain. The germline CDR1 and CDR2 sequences are GTSNPN and SVGIG (reference sequence). The CDR3 sequence is 12 residues long. The CDR3 bases that were read are TGTGCCTGGAGCACCATTGTAAACATC. Encoded protein: CAWSTIVNI. The whole CDR3 protein reads CAWSTIVNIYTF. The full variable domain, with the rest looked up from reference TRBV30 and TRBJ1-2, is SQTIHQWPATLVQPVGSPLSLECTVEGTSNPNLYWYRQAAGRGLQLLFYSVGIGQISSEVPQNLSASRPQDRQFILSSKKLLLSDSGFYLCAWSTIVNIYTFGSGTRLTVV.

For this clone: The sequenced fragment ends 3 residues before the CDR3 boundary, so the rest is inferred from the germline J gene. The chain couples TRBV6-1 to TRBJ2-3; D unclear. V shed 4 bases and J shed 4 bases, with 9 bases lying between them. CDR1 is MNHNS and CDR2 is SASEGT in the germline V gene. The CDR3 is 13 residues long. CDR3 residues: CASSVGSSDTQYF. CDR3 DNA, as far as it was read: TGTGCCAGCAGTGTAGGGTCCTCAGATACG.

Details on this clone: The read halts 3 residues ahead of the CDR3 end, with the missing end drawn from the germline J gene. This chain uses TRBV14 with TRBJ1-3, with D perhaps matching TRBD1 (6 bases). The V gene lost 4 bases and the J gene lost 0 bases, with 10 bases spanning the gap. The CDR3 extends over 15 amino acids. Germline values: CDR1 SGHDN, CDR2 FVKESK. CDR3 protein: CASSLGQYSGNTIYF. The sequenced part of the CDR3 DNA is TGTGCCAGCAGCCTCGGACAGTACTCTGGAAACACC.

CDR3 sequence: CASSPGQGTIYF. CDR3 DNA, as far as it was read: TGTGCCAGCAGCCCCGGACAGGGCACC. The V and J genes are TRBV5-5 and TRBJ1-3; 8 nucleotides line up with TRBD1. The read falls 3 residues short of the CDR3 end, and the missing part is taken from the germline J gene. Germline trimming cut 4 bases from V and 9 bases from J; bases unmatched to any gene: 3. The germline CDR1 and CDR2 sequences are SGHKS and YYEKEE (reference sequence). The CDR3 is made up of 12 amino acids.

As for this clone: The sequenced fragment ends 3 residues before the CDR3 boundary, so the rest is inferred from the germline J gene. The gene calls are TRBV30 and TRBJ2-7; 7 bases map to TRBD2. CDR3 length: 11 amino acids. From germline, CDR1 is GTSNPN and CDR2 SVGIG (reference sequence). V shed 5 bases, J shed 6 bases, and the junction held 4 bases outside the gene matches. The CDR3 spells CAWGGEVEQYF. The DNA read from the CDR3 is TGTGCCTGGGGGGGGGAGGTCGAG.

A word on this clone: The CDR3 goes on 3 residues after the read ends, and that part is filled in from the germline J gene. V usage is TRBV27 and J usage is TRBJ2-7; 9 bases are shared with TRBD1. The trim removed 10 bases at V and 3 bases at J, leaving 4 bases unmatched. Germline V gene data show CDR1 as MNHEY and CDR2 as SMNVEV (reference sequence). The CDR3 length is 12 residues. The CDR3 loop reads CAIRDRDYEQYF. The CDR3 bases that were read are TGTGCCATCCGGGACAGGGACTACGAG.

To note about this clone: The CDR3 is cut off 3 residues early in the read; its end comes from the germline J gene. The genes are TRBV5-1 and TRBJ2-7; 16 nucleotides line up with TRBD2. V was pared by 4 bases and J by 2 bases, with 9 bases of the junction left unmatched. The germline gives CDR1 SGHRS, CDR2 YFSETQ. The CDR3 loop spans 18 amino acids. The covered CDR3 bases are TGCGCCAGCAGCGGCCCCGGGACTAGCGGGGGGGAGACCTACGAG. Translating it yields CASSGPGTSGGETYE. The CDR3 reads in full as CASSGPGTSGGETYEQYF.

Note on this clone: The CDR3 is cut off 3 residues early in the read; its end comes from the germline J gene. The V and J genes are TRBV5-6 and TRBJ2-7; D unresolved. The germline V gene has CDR1 SGHDT and CDR2 YYEEEE. The V and J ends lost 0 bases and 4 bases respectively, with 5 bases between them. CDR3 length: 12 amino acids. CDR3 DNA (partial): TGTGCCAGCAGCTTGGTTTCGTACGAG. Residues: CASSLVSYE. The full CDR3 protein is CASSLVSYEQYF. The full variable domain, with the rest looked up from reference TRBV5-6 and TRBJ2-7, is DAGVTQSPTHLIKTRGQQVTLRCSPKSGHDTVSWYQQALGQGPQFIFQYYEEEERQRGNFPDRFSGHQFPNYSSELNVNALLLGDSALYLCASSLVSYEQYFGPGTRLTVT.

As regards this clone: The read ends 3 residues early relative to the CDR3; the germline J gene fills the gap. The J gene is TRBJ1-4, the V gene TRBV29-1, with D possibly being TRBD1 (5 bases). This CDR3 spans 13 amino acids. Germline values: CDR1 SQVTM, CDR2 ANQGSEA. CDR3 residues: CSAKDGGNSPLFF. The CDR3 DNA, read in part, is TGCAGCGCTAAAGACGGGGGAAATTCACCA. The full variable domain, completed using reference TRBV29-1 and TRBJ1-4, is SAVISQKPSRDICQRGTSLTIQCQVDSQVTMMFWYRQQPGQSLTLIATANQGSEATYESGFVIDKFPISRPNLTFSTLTVSNMSPEDSSIYLCSAKDGGNSPLFFGSGTQLSVL.

Concerning this clone itself: The CDR3 extends 3 residues past the end of the read, so its final part is completed from the germline J gene. The V gene is TRBV7-9, the J gene TRBJ2-7; 7 bases are shared with TRBD1. The J segment lost 3 bases and the V segment lost 5 bases, leaving 4 bases of the junction unmatched. This CDR3 has 13 amino acids. Germline CDR1 SEHNR, CDR2 FQNEAQ (reference sequence). The sequenced part of the CDR3 DNA is TGTGCCAGCAGCCAAGACAGGGACTACGAG. It specifies CASSQDRDYE. The full CDR3 protein reads CASSQDRDYEQYF. The full variable domain, in which reference TRBV7-9 and TRBJ2-7 provide the parts outside the CDR3, is DTGVSQNPRHKITKRGQNVTFRCDPISEHNRLYWYRQTLGQGPEFLTYFQNEAQLEKSRLLSDRFSAERPKGSFSTLEIQRTEQGDSAMYLCASSQDRDYEQYFGPGTRLTVT.

In regard to this clone: Coverage ceases 3 residues before the CDR3 finishes, and the germline J gene fills in the end. The V gene is TRBV6-2 or TRBV6-3, the J gene TRBJ2-6, with TRBD1 matching 7 bases. Trimming removed 7 bases from V and 2 bases from J; junction bases left unmatched: 5. Germline loops: CDR1 MNHEY, CDR2 SVGEGT. CDR3 length: 15 residues. The CDR3 reads CASTLTGAGANVLTF. The CDR3 DNA, read in part, is TGTGCCAGCACCCTAACAGGGGCTGGGGCCAACGTC.

In the case of this clone: The read terminates 3 residues before the CDR3 end, so the remaining end is supplied by the germline J gene. This rearrangement joins TRBV3-1 (or the pseudogene TRBV3-2) to TRBJ2-1; tentatively, D is TRBD2 (6 bases). The germline V and J ends were trimmed by 1 base and 7 bases, with 14 bases remaining between them. CDR1 and CDR2 from the germline V gene are LGHDT and YNNKEL (reference sequence). CDR3 size: 15 residues. The DNA read from the CDR3 is TGTGCCAGCAGCCAAGCCAGACTAGATGGGAATGAG. This codes for CASSQARLDGNE. The full CDR3 protein reads CASSQARLDGNEQFF.

Regarding this clone: The observed sequence ends 3 residues before the CDR3 terminus, with the missing tail filled in from the germline J gene. V and J are TRBV28 and TRBJ2-2; 8 nucleotides match TRBD2. With 6 bases clipped from V and 7 bases from J, the junction kept 19 bases outside the gene matches. Germline CDR1 is MDHEN and CDR2 is SYDVKM. The CDR3 length is 18 residues. CDR3 DNA, as far as it was read: TGTGCCAGCAGCTCCTTTCTCGTGACTAGCGTGGGCGGCGGGGAG. The encoded protein is CASSSFLVTSVGGGE. The CDR3 in full is CASSSFLVTSVGGGELFF.

Concerning this clone: The CDR3 end is not reached by the read, which stops 3 residues before it; the germline J gene fills it in. V usage is TRBV12-5 and J usage is TRBJ2-1, with D tentatively TRBD1 (6 bases). The CDR3 is made up of 17 amino acids. V lost 7 bases and J 8 bases, leaving 27 bases between the germline ends. The germline V gene encodes CDR1 LGHNT and CDR2 FRNRAP. Here the CDR3 reads CASDISWGQVSDDEQFF. The covered CDR3 bases are TGTGCTAGTGATATCTCCTGGGGGCAGGTCAGTGACGATGAG.

About this clone: The CDR3 end falls 3 residues outside the read, so it is completed with the germline J gene. Other nucleotide sequences from this sample produce the same CDR3. The chain carries TRBV5-6 and TRBJ1-2; tentative D call: TRBD1 (5 bases). CDR1 is SGHDT and CDR2 is YYEEEE in the germline V gene. Trimming removed 4 bases at V and 3 bases at J, with 13 bases between. CDR3 length: 14 residues. CDR3 DNA, as far as it was read: TGTGCCAGCAGCCCTGGGCAGGGCGACTATGGC. This translates into CASSPGQGDYG. The whole CDR3 protein is CASSPGQGDYGYTF.

A note on this clone: The CDR3 end falls 3 residues outside the read, so it is completed with the germline J gene. This rearrangement joins TRBV4-1 to TRBJ2-3; 8 bases map to TRBD2. This CDR3 is built from 11 residues. The germline gives CDR1 MGHRA, CDR2 YSYEKL. Partial CDR3 DNA: TGCGCCAGCAGCCCGGGAGGGGCG. Translating gives CASSPGGA. The entire CDR3 protein is CASSPGGAQYF.

A word on this clone: An end of the junction differs from the germline gene, which may be a read error. The read gets to within 3 residues of the CDR3 end, and the germline J gene fills in the rest. V gene TRBV2 combines with J gene TRBJ2-3; 10 nucleotides align to TRBD1. CDR1 SNHLY and CDR2 FYNNEI come from the germline V gene. This CDR3 has 15 amino acids. The DNA read from the CDR3 is TGTGCCAGCAGGGGGACAGGGGCAGGTACAGAGACG. Amino acid sequence: CASRGTGAGTET. The whole CDR3 region reads CASRGTGAGTETQYF.